Listed below are T cell receptor beta chains from one sample, sequenced in a study of regulatory T cells in long-lasting Graves disease. TCRdb re-analysed the multiplex PCR reads in MiXCR, keeping a single row per CDR3 protein. The sample contains 400,000 to 550,000 distinct CDR3 sequences, over 15% of which appear only once. The sample was also linked to a second study, of T cells in Graves' hyperthyroidism and ophthalmopathy.

This material consisted of peripheral blood mononuclear cells (PBMCs), taken at new diagnosis, from a patient treated with antithyroid drugs. All receptors come from a woman aged 18-29 years with Graves disease. The CDR3 runs from the conserved cysteine through the conserved F or W. A D gene is named only where the DNA matches it firmly. Size tells how often a clone was seen (once, few, many) or the class of an expanded clone, and some rows leave it out.

NA	TRBV10-1	TRBJ1-1	NA	CASTQEKYTEAFF	TGCGCCAGTACACAGGAAAAATACACTGAAGCTTTCTTT
NA	TRBV27	TRBJ2-1	many	CASSFGETNEQFF	TGTGCCAGCAGTTTTGGAGAAACTAATGAGCAGTTCTTC
TRBD1	TRBV7-3	TRBJ2-7	NA	CASSPGQALEQYF	TGTGCCAGCAGTCCAGGACAGGCCCTCGAGCAGTACTTC
NA	TRBV20-1	TRBJ2-1	many	CSARDGGGSGYEQFF	TGCAGTGCTAGAGATGGTGGTGGTAGCGGATACGAGCAGTTCTTC
NA	TRBV20-1	TRBJ2-3	many	CRAQDIRRDTQYF	TGCAGGGCCCAGGACATACGAAGGGATACGCAGTATTTT
TRBD2	TRBV28	TRBJ2-7	many	CASSLIGGGYEQYF	TGTGCCAGCAGTTTAATAGGCGGGGGCTACGAGCAGTACTTC
NA	TRBV4-3	TRBJ2-1	NA	CASSQGLGSRSNEQFF	TGCGCCAGCAGCCAAGGTTTGGGGTCCCGTTCGAATGAGCAGTTCTTC
TRBD1	TRBV7-9	TRBJ2-3	NA	CASSLEQGNTQYF	TGTGCCAGCAGCTTAGAACAGGGGAATACGCAGTATTTT
TRBD2	TRBV20-1	TRBJ2-5	NA	CSASIAGGRETQYF	TGCAGTGCTAGTATAGCGGGAGGGAGGGAGACCCAGTACTTC
TRBD1	TRBV6-1	TRBJ2-5	many	CASSETTGGAGTQYF	TGTGCCAGCAGTGAAACCACAGGGGGCGCAGGGACCCAGTACTTC